This paragraph reports one T cell receptor (beta chain). The antigen it binds to is not known. Base qualities are not at hand, and no much larger clone is one base apart. CDR1 and CDR2, per the germline V gene, are SGHTA and FQGNSA. V loses 4 bases, J loses 2 bases, and the germline ends lie 17 bases apart. From the cysteine up to the phenylalanine, the CDR3 has a length of 16 residues. The DNA shown is the 48-base CDR3, in frame from base 1. The record originates from a study of blood T cell repertoires in COVID-19 (TCRdb year 2020). In terms of the full investigation: The collaborator samples originated in the United States, Italy and Spain and spanned the acute and convalescent phases of COVID-19. The dataset comprised deeply sampled blood TCRbeta repertoires from subjects exposed to, actively infected with, or recovered from COVID-19. The repertoires were released in a freely available public database meant as a resource for research on the immune response to SARS-CoV-2. The prospective study material was composed of cDNA or gDNA derived from T cells, B-cell-depleted T cells, or PBMCs. A de-identified subject ID, COVID-19 status, age in years and sex were almost always included in the sample metadata. HLA class I and class II types, where available, came from metadata supplied by the sample provider rather than from assay-based typing. The samples were drawn from two sources: the first 160 participants of the ongoing ImmuneRACE study, and 1,200 or so subjects contributed by 6 global collaborators. General findings and caveats noted by the study authors: Clinical and demographic metadata were provided uncurated, with the amount varying by source and participant.

Collaborating institutions collected whole blood in K2EDTA tubes following their own protocols. For TCRbeta analysis, collaborator samples were shipped as frozen whole blood, as isolated PBMCs, or as DNA extracted from either sample type. TCRbeta CDR3 regions were amplified from genomic DNA using the immunoSEQ Assay, a bias-controlled multiplex PCR. The study's processing was this. The number of nucleated cells in each sample was estimated from the amplification of reference gene primers within the assay. To quantify the absolute abundance of each unique TCRbeta CDR3 rearrangement, sequence reads were collapsed and filtered. For each sample, productive Simpson clonality was calculated by taking the square root of Simpson's diversity index across productive rearrangements. Sourced from immuneACCESS, this table was stored by TCRdb with only in-frame sequences that have V and J called. A share of the clones is absent; for the studies checked, an unresolved V gene accounts for under half, and the remainder has no known explanation. D and trimming were read from the DNA, whereas the V and J calls and clone size are those reported in that table. Here the sample has 110,000 to 150,000 clones; about 79% occur a single time. The top ten clonotypes cover 3% to 3.5% of the sample.

The sequencing input was peripheral blood. Recombination connected TRBV7-2 to TRBJ1-1, with TRBD1 tentatively as D gene (6 bases match). This clonotype was obtained from a woman older than 75 with acute or convalescent COVID-19. The DNA sequence is TGTGCCAGCAGCTACTCCGGGACACGAAGAAACACTGAAGCTTTCTTT. This yields the protein CASSYSGTRRNTEAFF.